What follows are 3 T cell receptor beta chains derived from one specimen sequenced in a study of blood T cell repertoires in COVID-19. TCRdb's table, derived via immunoSEQ multiplex PCR, lists solely in-frame clones and lacks some. Found here are some 250,000 clones, around 80% of them singletons; the top ten hold roughly 4%. The sample consisted of peripheral blood. The receptors stem from a man aged 55 to 70 with acute or convalescent COVID-19.

The chain links TRBV28 to TRBJ2-1; D gene uncertain. The CDR3 has 14 amino acids. Trimming pared 2 bases from V and 2 bases from J, leaving 7 bases between. Germline V gene lookup returns CDR1 MDHEN and CDR2 SYDVKM. The CDR3 bases are TGTGCCAGCAGTTTAGGGCAGCCCTACAATGAGCAGTTCTTC. Translated, it gives CASSLGQPYNEQFF. Full variable domain (remainder filled in from reference TRBV28 and TRBJ2-1): DVKVTQSSRYLVKRTGEKVFLECVQDMDHENMFWYRQDPGLGLRLIYFSYDVKMKEKGDIPEGYSVSREKKERFSLILESASTNQTSMYLCASSLGQPYNEQFFGPGTRLTVL.

The CDR3 spells CASSPRTGIGTDTQYF. CDR3 sequence (DNA): TGTGCCAGCAGCCCCCGGACAGGGATTGGCACAGATACGCAGTATTTT. The rearrangement joins TRBV9 to TRBJ2-3; 8 nucleotides match TRBD1. This CDR3 is 16 amino acids long. Trimming took 4 bases from V and 1 from J; bases not matched to a gene: 8. The germline V gene encodes CDR1 SGDLS and CDR2 YYNGEE.

This chain links TRBV10-3 with TRBJ2-1, with a tentative D call TRBD1 (6 bases). From germline, CDR1 is ENHRY and CDR2 SYGVKD. The ends were cut back, 3 bases at V and 7 bases at J, with 13 bases in the middle. The CDR3 runs to 14 residues. The DNA of the CDR3 is TGTGCCATCAGTGACAGGGGCGCGAAAAATGAGCAGTTCTTC. Protein sequence: CAISDRGAKNEQFF.